This T cell receptor beta chain was identified in a study of glioma-infiltrating T cells after dendritic cell vaccination. Profiling relied on immunoSEQ multiplex PCR, and the TCRdb table lists in-frame clones only, not all of them. Here the sample spans fewer than 50,000 clones, roughly 79% being singletons. V gave up 1 base and J gave up 7 bases; unmatched junction bases: 9. The CDR3 is made up of 16 amino acids. CDR1 LGHNA and CDR2 YSLEER come from the germline V gene. The TCR sequence derives from a human donor with glioblastoma. V gene TRBV4-3 combines with J gene TRBJ1-1, with 10 nucleotides matching TRBD1. Specimen: blood, collected before dendritic cell vaccination. The DNA for the CDR3 is TGCGCCAGCAGCCAAGGGCCTCGGGACAGGGGTTTTGAAGCTTTCTTT. This translates into CASSQGPRDRGFEAFF.